This T cell receptor (beta chain) was captured in a study of cytotoxic CD8 clonotypes in ibrutinib-treated CLL. The wider study: The group held 11 to 12 relapsed/refractory and about 15 treatment-naive patients, with under 18 IGHV unmutated. Points from the study as a whole: Sampling times, which were not matched between the groups, differed between sustained-remission patients and progressing patients.

Points on this clone: The antigen is unknown.

Repertoires were generated with immunoSEQ multiplex PCR, while TCRdb's copy carries only in-frame clones and drops some. Of some 150,000 clones listed, 70% to 80% are singletons. V lost 7 bases, J lost 3 bases, and 13 bases lay in between. From germline, CDR1 is MDHEN and CDR2 SYDVKM. The CDR3 runs to 14 residues. The receptor comes from a human donor with chronic lymphocytic leukemia. The chain is built from TRBV28 and TRBJ1-5, with a tentative D call TRBD1 (5 bases). The sequenced sample was PBMCs, obtained after 12 months of ibrutinib treatment. The CDR3 sequence: CASNRDRANQPQHF. In nucleotides, the CDR3 is TGTGCCAGCAACCGAGACAGAGCCAATCAGCCCCAGCATTTT.